This T cell receptor beta chain comes out of a study of blood T cells in healthy people across ages. Notes on the study in general: Long-lived and aged donors differed, with more naive CD4+ cells and higher diversity in the long-lived. With age, beta diversity per million T cells declined roughly linearly, significantly by about 37.

Primed by a sample-barcoded 5' primer and a J-beta primer mix, a second PCR proceeded for 7 to 11 cycles. TCRdb processed the 5' RACE reads anew with MiXCR; each CDR3 protein has one entry. Of under 2,000,000 distinct CDR3 sequences detected, around half appear once; the ten largest clones hold over 2%. CDR1 is SNHLY, CDR2 FYNNEI, per germline. The CDR3 loop spans 13 amino acids. Trimming took off 4 bases at V and 5 bases at J, with 10 bases between the two ends. Note on this clonotype: No antigen is known for it.

This clonotype was sampled from a woman in her thirties or forties in good health. Material for sequencing was blood. The V and J genes are TRBV2 and TRBJ2-3, with D perhaps TRBD2 (5 bases). CDR3 DNA: TGTGCCAGCAGTGCCTTAGCGCTAGATACGCAGTATTTT. It encodes CASSALALDTQYF.